A selection of T cell receptor beta chains follows, all from one sample in a study of CD8+CD57+ T cells in acquired aplastic anemia. Via MiXCR, TCRdb re-called the reads, giving one row per CDR3 protein. The sample holds under 200,000 distinct CDR3 sequences; around half are singletons and the top ten take approximately 9.7%. The sample consisted of sorted CD4+, CD8+, or CD8+CD57+ T cells (not recorded which) from PBMCs. These receptors came from a human donor with aplastic anemia. Each CDR3 is given with its conserved first and last residue. The D gene is left open where the match is weak. Part of the rows lack a size; the others show once, few, many or a class for expanded clones.

TRBJ1-2,NA,TRBD1,TRBV6-1,CASSRQGGSMDGYTF,TGTGCCAGCAGCCGACAGGGAGGGAGTATGGATGGCTACACCTTC
TRBJ2-7,NA,TRBD1,TRBV29-1,CSVEGQGAYEQYF,TGCAGCGTTGAAGGTCAGGGGGCATACGAGCAGTACTTC
TRBJ1-1,many,NA,TRBV7-3,CASSLTYGGNTEAFF,TGTGCCAGCAGCTTAACGTATGGGGGGAACACTGAAGCTTTCTTT
TRBJ2-7,few,NA,TRBV10-3,CAISEYGTGLGEQYF,TGTGCCATCAGTGAGTACGGGACCGGCCTAGGCGAGCAGTACTTC
TRBJ1-3,NA,NA,TRBV7-9,CASSRDTGGGNTIYF,TGTGCCAGCAGTCGCGACACAGGCGGAGGAAACACCATATATTTT
TRBJ1-1,many,NA,TRBV4-1,CASSLYGTEAFF,TGCGCCAGCAGCCTTTACGGGACAGAAGCTTTCTTT
TRBJ2-7,NA,NA,TRBV10-2,CASTGVRATKRHEQCF,TGCGCCAGCACCGGCGTCCGGGCTACTAAACGACACGAGCAGTGCTTC
TRBJ2-7,many,TRBD2,TRBV4-1,CASSQETSGSYEQYF,TGCGCCAGCAGCCAAGAGACTAGCGGGAGTTACGAGCAGTACTTC
TRBJ2-1,many,NA,TRBV6-2/TRBV6-3,CASTDPRNEQFF,TGTGCCAGCACGGACCCACGCAATGAGCAGTTCTTC
TRBJ2-6,NA,TRBD1,TRBV20-1,CSARTGAGANVLTF,TGCAGTGCCCGGACAGGGGCAGGGGCCAACGTCCTGACTTTC
TRBJ2-7,once,TRBD1,TRBV10-1,CASSVRDRGPSSYEQYF,TGCGCCAGCAGTGTCCGGGACAGGGGTCCCAGCTCCTACGAGCAGTACTTC
TRBJ1-5,many,NA,TRBV20-1,CSARDPLNQPQHF,TGCAGTGCTAGAGATCCCCTTAATCAGCCCCAGCATTTT
TRBJ1-2,many,NA,TRBV19,CASSIAAHTNYGYTF,TGTGCCAGTAGTATCGCAGCTCACACAAACTATGGCTACACCTTC
TRBJ2-2,few,NA,TRBV7-9,CATLNTGELFF,TGTGCCACCCTTAACACCGGGGAGCTGTTTTTT
TRBJ1-5,few,NA,TRBV12-3/TRBV12-4,CASSPHRGGDGNQPQHF,TGTGCCAGCAGTCCCCATCGGGGGGGCGATGGCAATCAGCCCCAGCATTTT
TRBJ1-6,NA,NA,TRBV24-1,CATKDTKPFNSPLHF,TGTGCCACCAAGGACACCAAGCCTTTTAATTCACCCCTCCACTTT
TRBJ1-1,NA,NA,TRBV29-1,CSVGSTEAFF,TGCAGCGTAGGCTCCACTGAAGCTTTCTTT
TRBJ2-7,NA,TRBD2,TRBV10-3,CAISQGLAGGSREQYF,TGTGCCATCAGCCAAGGACTAGCGGGGGGGTCTAGGGAGCAGTACTTC
TRBJ1-2,NA,NA,TRBV19,CASGDWVTNYGYTF,TGTGCCAGTGGGGACTGGGTAACTAACTATGGCTACACCTTC
TRBJ1-3,many,NA,TRBV25-1,CASSEFGISGNTIYF,TGTGCCAGCAGTGAATTTGGGATCTCTGGAAACACCATATATTTT
TRBJ2-1,NA,TRBD2,TRBV20-1,CSAQGLADQMKQFF,TGCAGTGCTCAGGGACTAGCGGACCAAATGAAGCAGTTCTTC
TRBJ1-5,NA,TRBD1,TRBV19,CASRDRGDQPQHF,TGTGCCAGTAGGGACAGGGGAGATCAGCCCCAGCATTTT
TRBJ2-2,many,TRBD2,TRBV7-7,CASSPTSGRAEVGELFF,TGTGCTAGCAGCCCGACTAGCGGGAGGGCCGAGGTCGGGGAGCTGTTTTTT
TRBJ2-7,NA,NA,TRBV2,CASLSASSYEQYF,TGTGCCAGCTTGTCTGCAAGCTCCTACGAGCAGTACTTC
TRBJ2-5,NA,TRBD1,TRBV25-1,CASSEPGTGTLQETQYF,TGTGCCAGCAGTGAACCGGGGACAGGAACTCTACAAGAGACCCAGTACTTC
TRBJ1-6,NA,TRBD1,TRBV9,CASSARGQGGNSPLHF,TGTGCCAGCAGCGCTCGGGGACAGGGAGGTAATTCACCCCTCCACTTT
TRBJ1-1,few,NA,TRBV7-2,CASTGAMNTEAFF,TGTGCCAGCACAGGGGCGATGAACACTGAAGCTTTCTTT
TRBJ2-7,NA,NA,TRBV29-1,CSVFGGTTYEQYF,TGCAGCGTTTTTGGGGGTACCACCTACGAGCAGTACTTC
TRBJ1-1,many,NA,TRBV12-3/TRBV12-4,CASSWPNTEAFF,TGTGCCAGCAGTTGGCCGAACACTGAAGCTTTCTTT
TRBJ2-6,few,NA,TRBV7-9,CASSLGAGANVLTF,TGTGCCAGCAGCTTAGGCGCTGGGGCCAACGTCCTGACTTTC
TRBJ1-3,NA,NA,TRBV3-1,CASSQGTGNTIYF,TGTGCCAGCAGCCAAGGGACTGGAAACACCATATATTTT
TRBJ2-6,few,NA,TRBV24-1,CATSPSGANVLTF,TGTGCCACCTCTCCATCGGGGGCCAACGTCCTGACTTTC
TRBJ1-2,NA,TRBD1,TRBV7-3,CASSLGGAGTGGYTF,TGTGCCAGCAGCCTCGGGGGGGCCGGGACAGGGGGCTACACCTTC
TRBJ2-7,once,NA,TRBV12-3/TRBV12-4,CASSLNSLSYEQYF,TGTGCCAGCAGTTTAAACAGTCTCTCCTACGAGCAGTACTTC
TRBJ2-7,few,TRBD1,TRBV11-2,CASSTHRQGSSYEQYF,TGTGCCAGCAGCACGCATAGACAGGGGAGCTCCTACGAGCAGTACTTC
TRBJ1-6,NA,NA,TRBV5-1,CASSEWAGSYNSPLHF,TGCGCCAGCAGCGAATGGGCGGGCTCCTATAATTCACCCCTCCACTTT
TRBJ1-2,NA,NA,TRBV11-2,CASTHEGGGYTF,TGTGCCAGCACCCATGAAGGAGGTGGCTACACCTTC
TRBJ1-2,once,TRBD1,TRBV7-6,CASSISGGASYGYTF,TGTGCCAGCAGCATTTCAGGGGGCGCAAGCTATGGCTACACCTTC
TRBJ2-7,NA,TRBD2,TRBV7-8,CASSLFGTSGSYEQYF,TGTGCCAGCAGCTTATTCGGGACTAGCGGAAGCTACGAGCAGTACTTC
TRBJ2-3,NA,NA,TRBV7-2,CASGLISGGGADTQYF,TGTGCCAGCGGCTTAATAAGCGGTGGAGGTGCCGATACGCAGTATTTT
TRBJ2-5,NA,TRBD1,TRBV9,CASSKQGTGIRETQYF,TGTGCCAGCAGCAAACAGGGGACAGGGATCCGGGAGACCCAGTACTTC
TRBJ2-3,NA,TRBD2,TRBV11-2,CASSLSIGAGSPDTQYF,TGTGCCAGCAGCTTATCTATCGGAGCGGGGTCACCAGATACGCAGTATTTT
TRBJ2-7,many,NA,TRBV19,CASSITGSSYEQYF,TGTGCCAGTAGTATAACGGGATCGTCCTACGAGCAGTACTTC
TRBJ2-3,many,NA,TRBV5-5,CASSYTEDTQYF,TGTGCCAGCAGCTACACAGAAGATACGCAGTATTTT
TRBJ2-6,NA,TRBD1,TRBV9,CASSVTGGSSGANVLTF,TGTGCCAGCAGCGTCACAGGGGGTTCGTCTGGGGCCAACGTCCTGACTTTC
TRBJ2-3,NA,NA,TRBV7-9,CASSSRQTDTQYF,TGTGCCAGCAGCTCCCGACAGACAGATACGCAGTATTTT
TRBJ2-7,NA,TRBD1,TRBV5-5,CASSLGQGYDEQYF,TGTGCCAGCAGCTTAGGACAGGGTTACGACGAGCAGTACTTC
TRBJ1-2,NA,TRBD1,TRBV6-5,CASSWDRDSYGYTF,TGTGCCAGCAGTTGGGACAGGGATTCATATGGCTACACCTTC
TRBJ2-1,NA,NA,TRBV11-2,CASSLGASSYNEQFF,TGTGCCAGCAGCTTAGGGGCGAGCTCCTACAATGAGCAGTTCTTC
TRBJ1-1,NA,NA,TRBV12-3/TRBV12-4,CASSFGVAFF,TGTGCCAGCAGTTTTGGGGTAGCTTTCTTT
TRBJ2-5,NA,TRBD1,TRBV27,CASSPPTGGRETQYF,TGTGCCAGCAGTCCGCCGACAGGGGGTCGGGAGACCCAGTACTTC
TRBJ1-4,many,NA,TRBV6-1,CASNKGGGQSNEKLFF,TGTGCCAGCAACAAGGGAGGAGGACAGTCTAATGAAAAACTGTTTTTT
TRBJ1-6,NA,NA,TRBV5-1,CASSLSPAAGSPLHF,TGCGCCAGCAGCCTATCCCCAGCGGCAGGTTCACCCCTCCACTTT
TRBJ2-6,NA,NA,TRBV30,CAWSVTGWANVLTF,TGTGCCTGGAGTGTTACAGGCTGGGCCAACGTCCTGACTTTC
TRBJ2-7,few,TRBD1,TRBV30,CAWSPGGHEQYF,TGTGCCTGGAGTCCAGGGGGCCACGAGCAGTACTTC
TRBJ1-4,NA,NA,TRBV11-2,CASSLSPRAKDGNEKLFF,TGTGCCAGCAGCTTATCACCTAGGGCAAAAGATGGTAATGAAAAACTGTTTTTT
TRBJ2-5,many,NA,TRBV9,CASSLQYQETQYF,TGTGCCAGCAGCCTCCAGTACCAAGAGACCCAGTACTTC